The 10 T cell receptor beta chains given below trace back to one sample, sequenced in a study of radiation and T cells in renal cell carcinoma. Described time point: baseline pretreatment blood. Treatment: 15 Gy SBRT to primary tumor, nephrectomy 4 weeks later. Sequencing was performed with immunoSEQ multiplex PCR; in TCRdb, only in-frame clones are kept and a portion is missing. The data show some 150,000 clones, around four fifths seen once. The specimen was blood, collected from a patient whose treatment included radiotherapy and nephrectomy. These receptors originate from a woman between 45 and 65 years old with renal cell carcinoma.

This clone has more than one count but fewer than ten. The chain combines TRBV18 with TRBJ2-2; 9 bases are a match to TRBD1. CDR3 size: 19 residues. The germline V gene encodes CDR1 KGHSH and CDR2 LQKENI. J gave up 3 bases and V 4 bases, and 15 bases lay outside the gene matches. The CDR3 here is CASSRLPYKQGADTGELFF. CDR3 in DNA: TGTGCCAGCTCACGACTCCCATACAAACAGGGGGCCGACACCGGGGAGCTGTTTTTT. Variable domain in full (rest from reference TRBV18 and TRBJ2-2): NAGVMQNPRHLVRRRGQEARLRCSPMKGHSHVYWYRQLPEEGLKFMVYLQKENIIDESGMPKERFSAEFPKEGPSILRIQQVVRGDSAAYFCASSRLPYKQGADTGELFFGEGSRLTVL.

V usage is TRBV6-6 and J usage is TRBJ2-7, with 9 nucleotides matching TRBD2. The length of the CDR3 is 13 residues. Germline V lookup: CDR1 MNHNY, CDR2 SVGAGI (reference sequence). V lost 7 bases and J lost 5; bases outside the gene matches: 6. As DNA, the CDR3 is TGTGCCAGCATTCGAGCGGGAGGCCACGAGCAGTACTTC. This gives the protein CASIRAGGHEQYF.

The rearrangement joins TRBV15 to TRBJ2-1; 7 bases map to TRBD2. Germline CDR1 and CDR2: LNHNV and YYDKDF (reference sequence). The CDR3 is made up of 16 amino acids. V shed 4 bases, J shed 3 bases, and the junction held 9 bases outside the gene matches. As DNA, the CDR3 is TGTGCCACCAGCAACTTCGTCGGCGGGAGCTACAATGAGCAGTTCTTC. Its protein product is CATSNFVGGSYNEQFF.

The chain couples TRBV7-2 to TRBJ1-4; D gene ambiguous. Germline V gene sequence: CDR1 SGHTA, CDR2 FQGNSA. The CDR3 extends over 15 amino acids. V was pared by 5 bases and J by 7 bases, with 17 bases between. CDR3 sequence reads: CASSLGPALGEKLFF. The DNA of the CDR3 is TGTGCCAGCAGCCTAGGCCCTGCACTAGGTGAAAAACTGTTTTTT.

The chain carries TRBV4-3 and TRBJ2-2; D is perhaps TRBD2 (6 bases). V lost 0 bases to trimming and J lost 8 bases, with 13 bases between them. Per germline, CDR1 LGHNA and CDR2 YSLEER. The CDR3 is made up of 15 amino acids. This CDR3 reads CASSQDVGTPGELFF. The CDR3 nucleotides are TGCGCCAGCAGCCAAGATGTCGGGACTCCTGGGGAGCTGTTTTTT.

The rearrangement links TRBV6-1 to TRBJ2-3, with no clear D. The CDR3 covers 13 residues. Germline V gene sequence: CDR1 MNHNS, CDR2 SASEGT. V lost 3 bases to trimming and J lost 6 bases, with 10 bases between them. CDR3 sequence (DNA): TGTGCCAGCAGTGACACCCAGAGCGATACGCAGTATTTT. Its translation is CASSDTQSDTQYF.

For the CDR3, the DNA is TGTGCCAGCAGAATAATGAGCTATGGCTACACCTTC. This codes for CASRIMSYGYTF. This chain links TRBV2 with TRBJ1-2; no firm D call. Germline CDR1 reads SNHLY; CDR2 reads FYNNEI. V was trimmed by 6 bases and J by 4 bases, leaving 9 bases between them. The CDR3 loop spans 12 amino acids.

The V gene is TRBV7-9, the J gene TRBJ1-2, with D unclear. Trimming left V 2 bases short and J 6 bases short, with 10 bases between. CDR1 is SEHNR, CDR2 FQNEAQ, per germline (reference sequence). The CDR3 runs 13 residues. CDR3 nucleotides: TGTGCCAGCAGCTTATCCGGGGTCCATGGCTACACCTTC. This encodes CASSLSGVHGYTF.

This chain uses TRBV12-5 with TRBJ2-1, with TRBD1 matching over 9 bases. V lost 6 bases to trimming and J lost 9 bases; unmatched junction nucleotides: 15. CDR1 is LGHNT, CDR2 FRNRAP, per germline. The CDR3 extends over 16 amino acids. CDR3 nucleotide sequence: TGTGCTAGTGGCCTGGGAAACCCCGGGACAGGGAGTGAGCAGTTCTTC. This gives the protein CASGLGNPGTGSEQFF.

The CDR3 DNA is TGTGCCATCAGTGAGTCCGCCAGGGCTGGGGAAAAACTGTTTTTT. Translating gives CAISESARAGEKLFF. V is TRBV10-3 and J is TRBJ1-4; D is possibly TRBD1 (5 bases). The germline gives CDR1 ENHRY, CDR2 SYGVKD. V shed 0 bases and J shed 8 bases, with 13 bases lying between them. The CDR3 runs to 15 residues.